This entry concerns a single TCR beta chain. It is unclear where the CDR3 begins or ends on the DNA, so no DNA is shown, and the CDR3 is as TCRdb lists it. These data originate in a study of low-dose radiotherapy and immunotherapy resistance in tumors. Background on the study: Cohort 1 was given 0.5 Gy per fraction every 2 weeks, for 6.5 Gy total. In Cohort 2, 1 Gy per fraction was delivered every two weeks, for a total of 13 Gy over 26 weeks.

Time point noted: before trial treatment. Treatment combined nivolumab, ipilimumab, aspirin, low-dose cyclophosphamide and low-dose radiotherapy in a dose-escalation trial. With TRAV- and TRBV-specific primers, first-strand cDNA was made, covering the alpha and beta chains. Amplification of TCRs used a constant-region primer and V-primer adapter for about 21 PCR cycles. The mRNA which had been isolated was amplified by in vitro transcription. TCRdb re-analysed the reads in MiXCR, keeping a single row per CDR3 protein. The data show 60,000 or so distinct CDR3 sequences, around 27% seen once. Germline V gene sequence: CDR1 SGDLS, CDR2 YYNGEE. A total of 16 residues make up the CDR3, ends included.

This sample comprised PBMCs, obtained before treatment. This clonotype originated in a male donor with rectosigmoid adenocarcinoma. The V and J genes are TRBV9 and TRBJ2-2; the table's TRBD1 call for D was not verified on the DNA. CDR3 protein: CASSPNSGTGELFFFF.